This TCR beta chain is from a study of cytomegalovirus exposure and HLA in healthy donors (dated by TCRdb to 2016 to 2017). For context, the study as a whole: An earlier analysis of roughly 500 of the donors reported 250 to 350 Gb of sequence data and 100 million to 130 million unique TCR beta sequences from approximately 180 million T cells. A later analysis re-examined previously published TCR beta repertoires from just over 650 donors and added high-resolution HLA genotyping to investigate patterns of TCR occurrence. In a later genetic analysis, genome-wide SNP genotypes for about three fifths of the 666 donors were used, and that subset was treated as a discovery cohort. Donor age, sex, ethnicity and CMV serostatus were collected together with the repertoire data. Among roughly 370 genotyped donors of the cohort, an average of roughly 240,000 unique TCR beta nucleotide sequences were sequenced per donor, roughly 20% of them non-productive. The study combined high-throughput TCR immunosequencing, statistical association of individual TCRs with disease status, and machine learning to predict cytomegalovirus infection status. Along with the roughly 700-subject first cohort, a separate validation cohort of over a hundred different subjects was used. Rather than drawing on any new phenotypic data, the later analysis identified candidate immune exposures from TCR beta sequences and the way those sequences occurred across donors. HLA typing covered class I and class II loci at four-digit resolution. An early release covering 500 to 750 HLA-typed donors comprised approximately 300 gigabases of sequencing data and approximately 85 million unique TCR sequences. Typing coverage varied by locus: roughly 620-640 donors for A, B, C, DRB1 and DQB1; roughly 510 for DQA1; around 610 for DPA1; around 450 for DPB1. Because of strong linkage in the cohort, roughly 5 DR-DQ haplotypes were treated as single units for association and clustering. In an earlier analysis of a few hundred of the donors, high-throughput TCR beta sequencing was used to judge whether each TCR beta V gene segment behaved as functional or pseudogenic. The genetic ancestry cluster associated with self-reported Caucasian donors included 81% of the 398 genotyped donors. All discovery cohort repertoires had been generated using a single sequencing platform. The aim of the study was to test whether cataloging public T cell receptors could identify signatures of past pathogen exposure. The T cell repertoires of under 700 subjects were profiled by immunosequencing and related to cytomegalovirus serostatus.

Results the study describes overall, beyond this receptor: Linkage disequilibrium might explain the correlated functional status among segregating V segments, but an unknown experimental factor could not be excluded. The presence/absence analyses assumed that sequencing depth was roughly uniform across donors, and that assumption may not be true. It was suggested by the authors that the approach could potentially be generalized to other disease states and immunological phenotypes. In the study, around 150 TCR beta chains were listed as associated with cytomegalovirus. Cytomegalovirus status was reported to be diagnosed by the classifier with high specificity and sensitivity in both the original and validation cohorts. In a later analysis, TCR association rates were found to vary across HLA loci, with the most associated TCRs seen for DRB1 alleles and the fewest for HLA-C alleles. A cluster of highly shared sequence variants was judged likely to represent a technical artifact of the sequencing pipeline. At a false discovery rate of 0.05, a later analysis linked some 17,000 TCR beta sequences to specific HLA alleles. Because counts were too low, roughly 16 rarely observed V segments, including chromosome 9 orphons, were excluded from the earlier analysis of 587 of the donors. In this cohort, only TCR beta chains were sequenced, and detectable features were limited by the absence of alpha or paired-chain data. The 87-base-pair reads could not distinguish some IMGT-functional V segments, including TRBV6-2 and TRBV6-3, so those segments were excluded. Because HLA typing was missing for some donors at each locus, association tests included only the typed subset. A further reported finding was that TCR beta sequences accurately predicted the HLA-A and HLA-B alleles for most subjects in the first cohort. Strong co-occurrence of HLA alleles, especially DR and DQ, made assigning TCR associations to individual alleles difficult. A later analysis found that HLA-associated TCR beta chains were more clonally expanded and had lower generation probabilities than equally common non-associated chains. In an earlier analysis of some 540 of the donors, most TCR beta V segments appeared in productive rearrangements about 87% or about 30% of the time, broadly matching IMGT annotations. Several of the top co-occurrence clusters appeared to be linked to parvovirus B19, influenza, CMV and Epstein-Barr virus, according to a later analysis. Immune exposure information for the cohort was limited to CMV serostatus. While some public TCRs were present in many individuals, most TCR sequences turned up only very rarely across donors. A later analysis found that most CMV-associated TCR beta chains appeared HLA-restricted, with HLA associations seemingly driven largely by CMV exposure. A later genetic analysis reported fewer N-insertions in productive TCRs among donors in an Asian-associated ancestry cluster than the approximately 700-donor mean. In vitro tests confirmed that a few of the cytomegalovirus-associated TCR beta chains recognize cytomegalovirus antigens. An association between a missense DCLRE1C variant and V-gene and J-gene trimming of TCR beta chains was found in a later genetic analysis and replicated in an independent cohort.

The library was made by the immunoSEQ multiplex PCR assay. A mixture of 60 forward primers for TCR Vbeta segments and 13 reverse primers for TCR Jbeta segments was used in the multiplex PCR. A multiplex PCR assay on genomic DNA amplified the CDR3 region of rearranged TCR beta genes. Amplified TCR beta libraries were sequenced as 87-base-pair reads on the Illumina HiSeq System. Under the source paper's analysis protocol: A later analysis tallied around 82 million unique TCR beta chains across the 666 repertoires, and roughly 11 million of those chains were shared by two or more donors. A nearest-neighbor algorithm error-corrected the raw reads and collapsed the reads into unique sequences, merging closely related sequences to remove PCR and sequencing errors. To assign V, D and J gene segments, CDR3 sequences were aligned to IMGT reference sequences. Each retained sequence needed at least a six-nucleotide match to both a V gene segment and a J gene segment. Rearrangements were classified as productive when the CDR3 lacked stop codons and remained in frame with V and J, and all other rearrangements were classified as non-productive. CDR3 was defined by IMGT convention, running from the second conserved V-encoded cysteine to the conserved J-encoded phenylalanine. In an earlier analysis of roughly 580 of the donors, sequences lacking an unambiguous match to a single V gene segment were excluded. In an earlier analysis of almost 600 of the donors, a V segment was called functional when productive rearrangements were above 56.7%, and segregating when the standard deviation between donors exceeded 5%. A statistical classification framework was built for diagnosing cytomegalovirus status from the catalog of TCR beta chain sequences. In a later analysis, TCR nucleotide sequences were compared against IMGT/GENE-DB human TR gene sequences so that V and J genes could be assigned. A later analysis assigned CDR3 sequences and most-parsimonious VDJ recombination scenarios with the TCRdist pipeline. In a later analysis, every TCR beta chain was defined by the combination of its CDR3 amino acid sequence and its V-gene family, and reads without a unique V-gene family were dropped. A later analysis removed 550 to 700 highly shared, low-generation-probability nucleotide sequences to deal with suspected cross-contamination and a sequencing artifact. In a later analysis, a clonal expansion index was calculated for each public chain from normalized within-repertoire ranks of inferred template counts. A later analysis computed generation probabilities with a VDJ recombination model fitted to out-of-frame rearrangements, and checked the results against IGoR. In a later analysis, TCR-TCR, TCR-HLA and TCR-CMV co-occurrence was scored with hypergeometric tests, and a repertoire-size bias correction was applied to TCR pairs. False discovery rates were estimated in a later analysis by permuting HLA or CMV assignments 20 times. In a later analysis, co-occurring TCRs were grouped using DBSCAN, and TCRdist sequence similarity was added for clustering within HLA-allele-positive subsets. Repertoires with fewer than 30,000 or more than 120,000 public chains, plus five repertoires with anomalous nucleotide sharing, were excluded from co-occurrence clustering. TCRdb mirrors the immuneACCESS table, restricted to in-frame sequences. Some clones are absent from its copies; in checked studies, under half trace to an unresolved V gene, and the reason for the others is unknown. V, J and clone size are taken as reported in that table, and D and trimming were inferred from the DNA itself. This sample's table lists over 200,000 clones. The ten largest make up approximately 1% of the sample.

CDR1 and CDR2 (KGHSH, LQKENI) derive from the germline V gene. The V end gives up 1 base and the J end 2 bases, leaving 1 base in the junction not matched to a gene. The CDR3 covers 15 residues, taking in both the cysteine and the phenylalanine. The read is trimmed to its CDR3 DNA, 45 bases read in frame from base 1. The cohort comprised more than 550 healthy bone marrow donors. All cohort members were sampled while nominally healthy, although unrecorded immune exposures were likely present. The donor tested CMV seropositive, placing the donor among the approximately 310 seropositive members of the cohort. Every donor gave a peripheral blood sample, and the peripheral blood mononuclear cells from that sample were used for TCR beta sequencing. Genomic DNA extraction from the blood cell samples was performed with the Qiagen DNeasy Blood Extraction Kit. A word on this clone: This clone's antigen is unknown.

This receptor was obtained from a woman aged 25 to 39 in good health and CMV-seropositive. In this chain, TRBV18 is recombined with TRBJ1-5, and TRBD1 aligns with 8 junction nucleotides. The sequenced sample was PBMCs. The CDR3 has the sequence CASSPQTGGNQPQHF. The nucleotide sequence reads as follows: TGTGCCAGCTCACCACAGACAGGGGGCAATCAGCCCCAGCATTTT.